The 21 T cell receptor beta chains below come from one sample, sequenced in a study of post-analysis software for immune sequencing data. Unique-molecular-identifier-tagged TCR beta cDNA libraries were used. TCRdb called the PCR reads again in MiXCR, with one record for every CDR3 protein. The profile shows 750,000 to 950,000 distinct CDR3 sequences, about 53% of them singletons. Study observations and caveats: Patients used about five TRBV segments, including TRBV5-6, TRBV5-1 and TRBV20-1, more often than controls.

These TCRs' antigens remain unknown. Material for sequencing was blood. The receptors originated from a girl under 18 with multiple sclerosis.

This clonotype was counted a few times. The genes are TRBV7-9 and TRBJ2-3, with D possibly matching TRBD2 (6 bases). The V end was cut by 6 bases, the J end by 3 bases, with 13 bases between. CDR3 length equals 14 residues. Germline loops: CDR1 SEHNR, CDR2 FQNEAQ (reference sequence). The CDR3 region has the DNA TGTGCCAGCAGTTTCCGGGACTTTACAGATACGCAGTATTTT. It translates to CASSFRDFTDTQYF. Looking up the rest from reference TRBV7-9 and TRBJ2-3 gives the full variable domain: DTGVSQNPRHKITKRGQNVTFRCDPISEHNRLYWYRQTLGQGPEFLTYFQNEAQLEKSRLLSDRFSAERPKGSFSTLEIQRTEQGDSAMYLCASSFRDFTDTQYFGPGTRLTVL.

DNA of the CDR3: TGTGCCATCAGTGGGGCGGGGGAAGGGAAGCAGTTCTTC. The encoded protein is CAISGAGEGKQFF. V gene TRBV10-3 combines with J gene TRBJ2-1; TRBD2 matches 7 bases. The CDR3 contains 13 residues. V was clipped by 4 bases and J by 11 bases; unmatched bases: 8. Per germline, CDR1 ENHRY and CDR2 SYGVKD.

V and J are TRBV20-1 and TRBJ2-7; D is ambiguous. This CDR3 has 12 amino acids. Germline-derived CDR1 and CDR2 are DFQATT and SNEGSKA (reference sequence). V was shortened by 5 bases and J by 1 base, with 9 bases between the two germline ends. CDR3 in DNA: TGCAGTGCTTACGAGCCTTCCTACGAGCAGTACTTC. This translates into CSAYEPSYEQYF.

The rearrangement uses TRBV20-1 and TRBJ2-1, with D perhaps being TRBD1 or TRBD2 (6 bases each). Germline CDR1 and CDR2: DFQATT and SNEGSKA (reference sequence). This CDR3 comprises 14 residues. Trimming left V 6 bases short and J 5 bases short, with 17 bases between. The chain's CDR3 is CSAEDRGRNNEQFF. The CDR3 nucleotides read TGCAGTGCCGAGGACCGGGGGCGTAACAATGAGCAGTTCTTC.

The V call is TRBV5-1, the J call TRBJ1-6, with 8 bases matching TRBD1. The CDR3 extends over 15 amino acids. With 1 base clipped from V and 7 bases from J, the junction kept 4 bases outside the gene matches. Germline assignment: CDR1 SGHRS and CDR2 YFSETQ. The CDR3, as DNA: TGCGCCAGCAGCTTGTCGACAGGGGAAAATTCACCCCTCCACTTT. It yields the protein CASSLSTGENSPLHF.

This clonotype was seen only a few times. The chain joins TRBV5-6 to TRBJ2-7, with D unclear. The CDR3 is made up of 14 amino acids. The ends were cut back, 5 bases at V and 2 bases at J, with 14 bases in the middle. Germline values: CDR1 SGHDT, CDR2 YYEEEE. CDR3 nucleotide sequence: TGTGCCAGCAGTTTAAGGGCCGGTACCTACGAGCAGTACTTC. Translation: CASSLRAGTYEQYF.

V is TRBV25-1 and J is TRBJ2-5; 11 bases line up with TRBD2. The CDR3 has 16 amino acids. Looked up from germline, CDR1 is MGHDK and CDR2 is SYGVNS. With V trimmed by 3 bases and J by 5 bases, 8 bases remained unmatched. DNA for the CDR3: TGTGCCAGCAGTGAGTCACTAGCGGGGGTTTGGGAGACCCAGTACTTC. It encodes CASSESLAGVWETQYF.

With respect to this clonotype: A much larger clone lies a single base off, so this may be a read error. This sequence joins TRBV7-2 and TRBJ2-3; 10 positions match TRBD2. The CDR3 runs 15 residues. J gave up 2 bases and V 5 bases, and 4 bases lay outside the gene matches. Germline assignment: CDR1 SGHTA and CDR2 FQGNSA. CDR3: CASSPGTSATDTQYF. The CDR3 DNA is TGTGCCAGCAGCCCCGGGACTAGCGCCACAGATACGCAGTATTTT.

This clonotype came up once. V is TRBV4-1 and J is TRBJ2-7, with D maybe TRBD2 (6 bases). The germline gives CDR1 MGHRA, CDR2 YSYEKL. V lost 0 bases to trimming and J lost 3 bases, with 15 bases between them. This CDR3 comprises 16 residues. The CDR3 DNA reads TGCGCCAGCAGCCAAGATGGGGCGGGGAGCTTCTACGAGCAGTACTTC. The encoded protein is CASSQDGAGSFYEQYF.

The genes are TRBV20-1 and TRBJ2-5, with 10 bases identical to TRBD2. Germline V gene data show CDR1 as DFQATT and CDR2 as SNEGSKA (reference sequence). V was pared by 3 bases and J by 2 bases, with 9 bases of the junction left unmatched. CDR3 length equals 16 residues. Here the CDR3 reads CSASPTSGLEQETQYF. CDR3 DNA sequence: TGCAGTGCTAGTCCGACTAGCGGGCTAGAACAAGAGACCCAGTACTTC.

This clonotype was recorded a few times. The chain combines TRBV9 with TRBJ2-2, with 10 bases lining up with TRBD2. Germline CDR1 is SGDLS and CDR2 is YYNGEE. CDR3 length: 15 residues. The junction had 3 bases not matched to a gene; V was cut back by 0 bases and J by 7 bases. CDR3 residues: CASSVEGLAVGELFF. CDR3 nucleotides: TGTGCCAGCAGCGTAGAAGGACTAGCGGTCGGGGAGCTGTTTTTT.

This chain links TRBV5-1 with TRBJ2-7; TRBD1 matches at 10 bases. The germline gives CDR1 SGHRS, CDR2 YFSETQ. Trimming at V came to 3 bases and at J to 0 bases, leaving 6 bases not matched to a gene. The CDR3 covers 16 residues. CDR3 coding DNA: TGCGCCAGCAGCTCGGGACAGGGGTCGAGCTCCTACGAGCAGTACTTC. Translation: CASSSGQGSSSYEQYF.

The chain employs TRBV29-1 and TRBJ2-7, with D unclear. The germline V gene has CDR1 SQVTM and CDR2 ANQGSEA. The CDR3 has 12 amino acids. Deletions cut 4 bases from V and 2 bases from J, with 9 bases between. This CDR3 is CSVVGETYEQYF. CDR3 nucleotides: TGCAGCGTTGTGGGCGAAACCTACGAGCAGTACTTC.

As DNA, the CDR3 is TGTGCCAGCTTGGGACTAGCGGGGGGTTATGGAGAGACCCAGTACTTC. Encoded protein: CASLGLAGGYGETQYF. The chain links TRBV11-2 to TRBJ2-7; 15 bases are shared with TRBD2. With the DNA end fitting TRBJ2-5 better, the J assignment may be wrong. CDR1 is SGHAT, CDR2 FQNNGV, per germline. CDR3 length equals 16 residues.

The table lists this clonotype with a few counts. V gene TRBV7-7 combines with J gene TRBJ1-5; unclear D gene. Germline CDR1 reads SSHAT; CDR2 reads FNYEAQ (reference sequence). V lost 2 bases and J 3 bases, leaving 5 bases between the germline ends. CDR3 size: 13 residues. CDR3 amino acids: CASSLRVNQPQHF. In DNA, the CDR3 is TGTGCCAGCAGCTTACGTGTCAATCAGCCCCAGCATTTT.

The chain uses TRBV12-5 and TRBJ2-3, with 13 nucleotides matching TRBD2. V trimming: 5 bases; J trimming: 2 bases; junction bases outside the gene matches: 13. CDR1 and CDR2 from the germline V gene are LGHNT and FRNRAP. The CDR3 is 19 residues long. The CDR3 DNA reads as TGTGCTAGTGGTCGCTACTTATGGACTAGCGGGGGTTACACAGATACGCAGTATTTT. Its translation: CASGRYLWTSGGYTDTQYF.

This chain links TRBV12-3 or TRBV12-4 with TRBJ2-7; TRBD2 aligns across 9 bases. V lost 6 bases, J lost 5 bases, and 8 bases stayed unmatched. CDR3 length: 14 residues. The CDR3, as DNA: TGTGCCAGCAGACTTCTGGCGGGGGGGGACGAGCAGTACTTC. Translation gives CASRLLAGGDEQYF.

In this sample, this clonotype turned up a few times. This chain uses TRBV20-1 with TRBJ2-7; D remains ambiguous. The tail of the sequence fits TRBJ2-5 better, so the J call may be wrong. Germline CDR1 and CDR2: DFQATT and SNEGSKA (reference sequence). The CDR3 spans 11 residues. In DNA, the CDR3 is TGCAGTGCTAGGCTCCGGGAGACCCAGTACTTC. Its protein product is CSARLRETQYF.

J is TRBJ1-2 and V is TRBV29-1, with D possibly matching TRBD1 (5 bases). CDR3 size: 13 residues. Germline values: CDR1 SQVTM, CDR2 ANQGSEA. With 6 bases removed from V and 4 bases from J, the gap between germline ends came to 15 bases. The CDR3 spells CSVGRSQGYGYTF. CDR3 DNA: TGCAGCGTGGGACGCTCACAAGGCTATGGCTACACCTTC.

The genes are TRBV7-9 and TRBJ2-5; TRBD2 aligns across 8 bases. This CDR3 contains 19 residues. V shed 5 bases and J 4 bases; nucleotides not matched to a gene: 21. The germline gives CDR1 SEHNR, CDR2 FQNEAQ (reference sequence). The CDR3: CASSGRPGRGVPDSETQYF. In DNA form, the CDR3 reads TGTGCCAGCAGCGGTCGTCCCGGGAGGGGGGTTCCTGACTCAGAGACCCAGTACTTC.

This clonotype was detected a few times. The chain couples TRBV9 to TRBJ2-5; possible D gene TRBD2, 7 bases. The J call may not be correct, given that the DNA end is closer to TRBJ2-7. This CDR3 has 14 amino acids. The germline gives CDR1 SGDLS, CDR2 YYNGEE. Here the CDR3 reads CASSVGRGAHEQYF. DNA for the CDR3: TGTGCCAGCAGCGTAGGACGGGGGGCCCACGAGCAGTACTTC.